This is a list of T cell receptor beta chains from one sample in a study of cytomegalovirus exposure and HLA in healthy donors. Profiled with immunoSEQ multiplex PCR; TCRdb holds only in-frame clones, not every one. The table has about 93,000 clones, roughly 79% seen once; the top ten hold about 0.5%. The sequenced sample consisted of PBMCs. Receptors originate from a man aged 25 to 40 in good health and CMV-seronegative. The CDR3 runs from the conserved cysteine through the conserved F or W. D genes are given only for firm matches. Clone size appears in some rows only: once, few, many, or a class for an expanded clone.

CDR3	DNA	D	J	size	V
CASSSPPTGWNTEAFF	TGTGCCAGCAGCTCGCCCCCTACAGGGTGGAACACTGAAGCTTTCTTT	.	TRBJ1-1	.	TRBV7-2
CSVHTQGANTEAFF	TGCAGCGTTCATACTCAGGGGGCGAACACTGAAGCTTTCTTT	TRBD1	TRBJ1-1	.	TRBV29-1
CASSQGGGVGYGYTF	TGTGCCAGCAGCCAGGGGGGAGGCGTGGGCTATGGCTACACCTTC	.	TRBJ1-2	.	TRBV4-2
CASSVGETSGGQQETQYF	TGTGCCAGCAGCGTAGGAGAGACTAGCGGGGGGCAGCAAGAGACCCAGTACTTC	TRBD2	TRBJ2-5	.	TRBV9
CASSRLYEQYF	TGTGCCAGCAGTCGACTATACGAGCAGTACTTC	.	TRBJ2-7	few	TRBV5-5
CASSFQFKREIYNEQFF	TGTGCCAGCAGTTTCCAGTTCAAGCGGGAGATCTACAATGAGCAGTTCTTC	TRBD2	TRBJ2-1	.	TRBV28
CASSLRQADTQYF	TGTGCCAGCAGCTTACGACAGGCAGATACGCAGTATTTT	.	TRBJ2-3	.	TRBV9
CASSVGGLLYNEQFF	TGTGCCAGCAGCGTTGGGGGACTATTATACAATGAGCAGTTCTTC	TRBD2	TRBJ2-1	.	TRBV9
CASRRQGSMYGYTF	TGTGCCAGCAGACGACAGGGAAGTATGTATGGCTACACCTTC	TRBD1	TRBJ1-2	.	TRBV7-2
CASSGTDRPYNEQFF	TGTGCCAGCAGCGGGACGGACAGACCTTACAATGAGCAGTTCTTC	.	TRBJ2-1	.	TRBV9
CASSTTGTGDYEQYF	TGTGCCAGCAGTACAACCGGGACAGGGGATTACGAGCAGTACTTC	TRBD1	TRBJ2-7	few	TRBV28
CASSLDGGYTF	TGTGCCAGCAGCTTGGACGGTGGCTACACCTTC	.	TRBJ1-2	.	TRBV5-5
CASSARGDLANTEAFF	TGTGCCAGCAGCGCCCGGGGGGACCTTGCGAACACTGAAGCTTTCTTT	.	TRBJ1-1	.	TRBV9
CASSITDYEAFF	TGTGCCAGTAGTATAACGGACTACGAAGCTTTCTTT	.	TRBJ1-1	.	TRBV19
CASSLTGGMVAGELFF	TGTGCCAGCAGCTTAACAGGGGGCATGGTAGCCGGGGAGCTGTTTTTT	TRBD1	TRBJ2-2	once	TRBV7-3
CASSSGRHGFF	TGTGCCAGCAGCTCGGGTCGTCACGGGTTCTTC	.	TRBJ2-1	.	TRBV7-8
CASSEAGHEQFF	TGCGCCAGCAGTGAGGCGGGACATGAGCAGTTCTTC	.	TRBJ2-1	.	TRBV10-2
CSVETWNEQFF	TGCAGCGTTGAAACTTGGAATGAGCAGTTCTTC	.	TRBJ2-1	.	TRBV29-1
CASSSRERVEGYTF	TGTGCCAGTAGCAGCCGGGAACGGGTGGAGGGCTACACCTTC	.	TRBJ1-2	.	TRBV19
CASSYSARAPSGYTF	TGTGCCAGCAGTTACTCAGCCAGGGCCCCATCGGGCTACACCTTC	.	TRBJ1-2	.	TRBV6-5
CASSFRQSSYNSPLHF	TGTGCCAGCAGTTTTCGACAGAGCTCCTATAATTCACCCCTCCACTTT	.	TRBJ1-6	.	TRBV27
CATQTGALETQYF	TGTGCCACCCAGACAGGGGCTTTAGAGACCCAGTACTTC	TRBD1	TRBJ2-5	.	TRBV7-9
CASSLGQGANYGYTF	TGTGCCAGCAGCTTGGGACAGGGGGCTAACTATGGCTACACCTTC	TRBD1	TRBJ1-2	.	TRBV11-1
CASSGGGRTGELFF	TGTGCCAGCAGCGGGGGGGGGCGCACCGGGGAGCTGTTTTTT	.	TRBJ2-2	.	TRBV9
CAISDPGNEQFF	TGTGCCATCAGTGACCCGGGCAATGAGCAGTTCTTC	.	TRBJ2-1	.	TRBV10-3
CASSEGDRVYSGANVLPF	TGTGCCAGCAGTGAAGGAGACAGGGTGTACTCTGGGGCCAACGTCCTGCCTTTC	TRBD1	TRBJ2-6	.	TRBV2
CASSEQGRKAFF	TGTGCCAGCTCAGAGCAGGGGCGGAAAGCTTTCTTT	.	TRBJ1-1	.	TRBV18
CASSSSEYGYTF	TGTGCCAGCAGCTCTTCGGAGTATGGCTACACCTTC	.	TRBJ1-2	.	TRBV5-4
CASTKTGTTGELFF	TGTGCCAGCACCAAGACAGGGACCACCGGGGAGCTGTTTTTT	TRBD1	TRBJ2-2	.	TRBV6-5
CAISEPDRGVTEAFF	TGTGCCATCAGTGAGCCGGACAGGGGTGTCACTGAAGCTTTCTTT	TRBD1	TRBJ1-1	.	TRBV10-3
CASSATGVPDTQYF	TGTGCCAGCAGCGCGACAGGGGTCCCAGATACGCAGTATTTT	TRBD1	TRBJ2-3	.	TRBV9
CASTRDRGTDTQYF	TGTGCCAGCACCCGGGACAGAGGCACAGATACGCAGTATTTT	TRBD1	TRBJ2-3	.	TRBV2
CASSLDPAGPSYNEQFF	TGTGCCAGCAGCTTAGATCCAGCGGGACCATCCTACAATGAGCAGTTCTTC	TRBD2	TRBJ2-1	.	TRBV11-3
CASSYSRGSVEKLFF	TGTGCCAGCAGTTACTCGAGAGGGTCTGTAGAAAAACTGTTTTTT	.	TRBJ1-4	few	TRBV6-6
CASSQLGTEAFF	TGCGCCAGCAGCCAGCTAGGGACAGAAGCTTTCTTT	.	TRBJ1-1	few	TRBV4-1
CASSVRTGLQETQYF	TGTGCCAGCAGCGTCCGGACGGGGTTACAAGAGACCCAGTACTTC	.	TRBJ2-5	.	TRBV9